This T cell receptor (beta chain) was identified during a study of blood T cell repertoires in COVID-19. The CDR3 has 15 residues. From germline, CDR1 is SGHKS and CDR2 YYEKEE (reference sequence). V was clipped by 4 bases and J by 3 bases; unmatched bases: 8. Profiled with immunoSEQ multiplex PCR; TCRdb holds only in-frame clones, not every one. The sample consists of just under 50,000 clones, about 83% of them appearing once. This TCR derives from a human donor in a cohort sampled during active COVID-19. Input material: peripheral blood. The genes are TRBV5-5 and TRBJ1-1; 8 bases are a match to TRBD1. This CDR3 reads CASSVEDREDTEAFF. CDR3 bases: TGTGCCAGCAGCGTGGAGGACAGGGAAGACACTGAAGCTTTCTTT.